This T cell receptor beta chain was captured in a study of blood T cell repertoires in COVID-19. Study details: COVID-19 samples collected from the United States, Italy and Spain covered acute and convalescent phases. T cells, B-cell-depleted T cells, or PBMCs provided the cDNA or gDNA that served as material.

Source study methods: Estimated nucleated cell counts came from reference gene primer amplification. Sequencing was performed with immunoSEQ multiplex PCR; in TCRdb, only in-frame clones are kept and a portion is missing. V and J calls plus clone size are reproduced from that table; the DNA served to infer D and trimming. The table has roughly 100,000 clones, 81% seen once; the top ten hold roughly 37%. The germline V gene has CDR1 SGHTA and CDR2 FQGNSA. The length of the CDR3 is 14 residues. V lost 3 bases to trimming and J lost 7 bases, with 10 bases between them. The genes are TRBV7-2 and TRBJ1-6, with D perhaps TRBD1 (6 bases). The material sequenced was peripheral blood. The sequence was obtained from an older man with acute or convalescent COVID-19. The CDR3 is CASSFRGLNSPLHF. The CDR3 DNA follows: TGTGCCAGCAGCTTCAGGGGTTTGAATTCACCCCTCCACTTT.